Each of the 20 T cell receptor beta chains below was sequenced from the same sample in a study of response to subunit inactivated influenza vaccine. TCRdb ran MiXCR on the RT-PCR reads and lists one entry per CDR3 protein. Among 300,000 to 350,000 distinct CDR3 sequences listed, roughly 22% were seen once. The specimen comprised PBMCs from blood, sampled about 20 months after vaccination. The receptors were gathered from a man between 50 and 69 years old who received an inactivated influenza vaccine.

This clonotype was counted at least ten times. The chain couples TRBV29-1 to TRBJ2-5; D might be TRBD1 or TRBD2, each matching 5 bases. Trimming took off 2 bases at V and 4 bases at J, with 8 bases between the two ends. This CDR3 has 12 amino acids. The germline CDR1 and CDR2 sequences are SQVTM and ANQGSEA. The CDR3 is CSVERGPETQYF. DNA for the CDR3: TGCAGCGTTGAAAGGGGACCAGAGACCCAGTACTTC.

This clonotype has just a few counts. A junction end diverges from the germline sequence, so it may reflect a read error. The CDR3 DNA sequence: TGCGCCAGCAGTCAAGGAAATGGACGGGCGACCCCCCTCCACTTT. The encoded protein is CASSQGNGRATPLHF. V usage is TRBV4-3 and J usage is TRBJ1-6; D gene uncertain. Germline loops: CDR1 LGHNA, CDR2 YSLEER. The CDR3 runs 15 residues.

This clonotype was observed a few times. This sequence joins TRBV7-9 and TRBJ2-4, with D unresolved. V dropped 1 base and J dropped 8 bases, with 9 bases sitting between them. The germline V gene has CDR1 SEHNR and CDR2 FQNEAQ (reference sequence). This CDR3 has 13 residues. The CDR3 DNA is TGTGCCAGCAGCTTAGGAGACACGGACATTCAGTACTTC. This codes for CASSLGDTDIQYF.

The chain uses TRBV29-1 and TRBJ1-5; D unclear. The length of the CDR3 is 12 residues. Trimming cost V 7 bases and J 2 bases, with 9 bases left between them. CDR1 SQVTM and CDR2 ANQGSEA come from the germline V gene. For the CDR3, the DNA is TGCAGCGCTCAAGACGGCAATCAGCCCCAGCATTTT. It is translated as CSAQDGNQPQHF.

The chain is built from TRBV4-3 and TRBJ1-2; TRBD1 is a possible D gene (5 bases). This CDR3 comprises 13 residues. Germline V gene lookup returns CDR1 LGHNA and CDR2 YSLEER. Trimming left V 1 base short and J 14 bases short, with 17 bases between. The CDR3 DNA reads TGCGCCAGCAGCCAAGTTTTAAGGGGCATCGAAACCTTC. Residues: CASSQVLRGIETF.

This clonotype was observed a handful of times. The chain recombines TRBV7-9 with TRBJ2-1, with 7 positions matching TRBD2. Germline assignment: CDR1 SEHNR and CDR2 FQNEAQ (reference sequence). V gave up 4 bases and J gave up 7 bases; unmatched junction bases: 4. The CDR3 runs to 13 residues. The CDR3 here is CASSWGGANEQFF. In nucleotides, the CDR3 is TGTGCCAGCAGCTGGGGGGGAGCAAATGAGCAGTTCTTC. Full variable domain (remainder filled in from reference TRBV7-9 and TRBJ2-1): DTGVSQNPRHKITKRGQNVTFRCDPISEHNRLYWYRQTLGQGPEFLTYFQNEAQLEKSRLLSDRFSAERPKGSFSTLEIQRTEQGDSAMYLCASSWGGANEQFFGPGTRLTVL.

The chain has TRBV4-2 and TRBJ2-7, with D possibly matching TRBD2 (5 bases). The CDR3 covers 16 residues. Trimming removed 4 bases at V and 0 bases at J, with 16 bases between. Germline V gives CDR1 LGHNA, CDR2 YNFKEQ. The DNA of the CDR3 is TGTGCCAGCAGCCCCACTAGTACACGGAGCTCCTACGAGCAGTACTTC. Translated, it gives CASSPTSTRSSYEQYF.

The table lists this clonotype with a few counts. The chain recombines TRBV6-5 with TRBJ2-7; 7 nucleotides line up with TRBD1. Germline lookup yields CDR1 MNHEY and CDR2 SVGAGI. V gave up 2 bases and J gave up 2 bases; unmatched junction bases: 6. The CDR3 contains 15 residues. Written as DNA, the CDR3 is TGTGCCAGCAGTTACAAATGGGACAGTACCTACGAGCAGTACTTC. Its translation: CASSYKWDSTYEQYF.

This clonotype has just a few counts. The chain carries TRBV12-3 or TRBV12-4 and TRBJ1-1; D ambiguous. V lost 5 bases and J lost 1, with 17 bases in between. This CDR3 has 16 residues. The CDR3 coding sequence is TGTGCCAGCAGTCGGAGGAAGGGAGGCGAGAACACTGAAGCTTTCTTT. Amino acid sequence: CASSRRKGGENTEAFF.

A few counts support this clonotype. The gene calls are TRBV12-3 or TRBV12-4 and TRBJ1-5; the D gene is possibly TRBD1 (6 bases). V lost 6 bases to trimming and J lost 7 bases, with 16 bases between them. CDR3 length: 14 residues. CDR3 DNA: TGTGCCAGCAGGGTAGGGGGAGATACCCAGCCCCAGCATTTT. Translation gives CASRVGGDTQPQHF.

The V gene is TRBV5-1, the J gene TRBJ2-7, with 8 bases lining up with TRBD2. The ends lost 0 bases at V and 3 bases at J; junction bases unmatched: 5. From germline, CDR1 is SGHRS and CDR2 YFSETQ. This CDR3 comprises 15 residues. CDR3 residues: CASSLVGREDYEQYF. The CDR3 nucleotides are TGCGCCAGCAGCTTGGTGGGGCGGGAGGACTACGAGCAGTACTTC. Combining the CDR3 with reference TRBV5-1 and TRBJ2-7 gives the whole variable domain KAGVTQTPRYLIKTRGQQVTLSCSPISGHRSVSWYQQTPGQGLQFLFEYFSETQRNKGNFPGRFSGRQFSNSRSEMNVSTLELGDSALYLCASSLVGREDYEQYFGPGTRLTVT.

This clonotype has a handful of counts. This chain connects TRBV10-3 to TRBJ2-3; D remains ambiguous. Trimming shortened V by 5 bases and J by 0 bases, and 12 bases separated the two germline ends. The CDR3 covers 15 residues. CDR1 is ENHRY, CDR2 SYGVKD, per germline. This CDR3 is CAISLKLLSTDTQYF. The CDR3 DNA follows: TGTGCCATCAGTCTTAAACTGCTAAGCACAGATACGCAGTATTTT.

This clonotype was counted a few times. CDR3 sequence (DNA): TGCAGCGTTGTGACAGGGTTACGGGGTGAAAAACTGTTTTTT. It is translated as CSVVTGLRGEKLFF. The chain carries TRBV29-1 and TRBJ1-4; 7 nucleotides align to TRBD1. Germline CDR1 SQVTM, CDR2 ANQGSEA. The V and J ends lost 4 bases and 7 bases, in that order; junction bases with no gene match: 9. The CDR3 loop spans 14 amino acids.

On this clonotype itself: At one boundary the junction diverges from the germline segment, which might be a read error. This rearrangement joins TRBV4-3 to TRBJ1-6; D possibly corresponds to TRBD1 (5 bases). The CDR3 runs 15 residues. Per germline, CDR1 LGHNA and CDR2 YSLEER. CDR3 region: CASSQGAGPNTPLHF. For the CDR3, the DNA is TGCGCCAGCAGCCAAGGGGCAGGGCCTAATACACCCCTCCACTTT.

There are a few counts of this clonotype. Given the absence of the conserved phenylalanine or tryptophan at the CDR3 end, a read error is likely. The chain uses TRBV20-1 and TRBJ1-2, with D unclear. Germline V gene data show CDR1 as DFQATT and CDR2 as SNEGSKA (reference sequence). This CDR3 contains 13 residues. V lost 6 bases and J lost 4, with 15 bases in between. CDR3 region: CSALPSNSYGYTL. As DNA, the CDR3 is TGCAGTGCCCTCCCCTCAAATTCCTATGGCTACACCCTC.

This chain links TRBV7-2 with TRBJ2-7; 7 nucleotides line up with TRBD1. Losses at the gene ends were 7 bases for V and 0 bases for J; bases not matched to a gene: 6. Germline V gives CDR1 SGHTA, CDR2 FQGNSA. The CDR3 length is 14 residues. As DNA, the CDR3 is TGTGCCAGCACCACAGGGGTTCGCTCCTACGAGCAGTACTTC. It codes for CASTTGVRSYEQYF. Drawing the rest from reference TRBV7-2 and TRBJ2-7, the complete variable domain is GAGVSQSPSNKVTEKGKDVELRCDPISGHTALYWYRQSLGQGLEFLIYFQGNSAPDKSGLPSDRFSAERTGGSVSTLTIQRTQQEDSAVYLCASTTGVRSYEQYFGPGTRLTVT.

This clonotype showed up just a few times. The V gene is TRBV29-1, the J gene TRBJ2-5; D might be TRBD1 (5 bases). Germline-derived CDR1 and CDR2 are SQVTM and ANQGSEA. Trimming took 6 bases from V and 1 from J, leaving 9 bases between them. There are 12 residues in the CDR3. The CDR3 region is CSVRQPQETQYF. The CDR3 nucleotides are TGCAGCGTCAGACAGCCCCAAGAGACCCAGTACTTC.

Many counts were recorded for this clonotype. The chain combines TRBV25-1 with TRBJ1-3; D unresolved. The ends were cut back, 3 bases at V and 4 bases at J, with 4 bases in the middle. Looked up from germline, CDR1 is MGHDK and CDR2 is SYGVNS. The CDR3 is 12 residues long. CDR3 in DNA: TGTGCCAGCAGTGATTTAGGAAACACCATATATTTT. This encodes CASSDLGNTIYF.

The chain combines TRBV9 with TRBJ2-7, with TRBD1 matching 9 bases. This CDR3 contains 14 residues. Trimming took 4 bases from V and 2 from J; bases not matched to a gene: 4. CDR1 SGDLS and CDR2 YYNGEE come from the germline V gene. The CDR3 nucleotides read TGTGCCAGCAGCTCAAGGACAGGGGCCTACGAGCAGTACTTC. Its translation is CASSSRTGAYEQYF. Drawing the rest from reference TRBV9 and TRBJ2-7, the complete variable domain is DSGVTQTPKHLITATGQRVTLRCSPRSGDLSVYWYQQSLDQGLQFLIQYYNGEERAKGNILERFSAQQFPDLHSELNLSSLELGDSALYFCASSSRTGAYEQYFGPGTRLTVT.

This clonotype was counted only a few times. The rearrangement uses TRBV6-4 and TRBJ1-5; D not resolved. V lost 7 bases, J lost 8 bases, and 21 bases lay in between. Germline CDR1 reads MRHNA; CDR2 reads SNTAGT. There are 15 residues in the CDR3. The CDR3 nucleotides read TGTGCCAGCATTAAACAACCAGGCCGGGTAAAGCCCCAGCATTTT. It translates to CASIKQPGRVKPQHF.